Listed here are 14 T cell receptor beta chains from one sample, sequenced in a study of T cell responses to AZD1222 COVID-19 vaccine. Clones were sequenced by immunoSEQ multiplex PCR, and TCRdb holds only the in-frame ones, with some missing. The table records around 110,000 clones, about 93% of them present only once. This sample comprised peripheral blood, obtained on day 0 of AZD1222 vaccination. These receptors all stem from an adult in good health.

CDR3 protein: CASSQDTGNYGNTIYF. For the CDR3, the DNA is TGCGCCAGCAGCCAAGATACAGGGAATTATGGAAACACCATATATTTT. The chain joins TRBV4-3 to TRBJ1-3; maybe TRBD1 (6 bases). Between the trimmed V and J ends, which lost 0 bases and 3 bases, there was a span of 12 bases. Germline lookup yields CDR1 LGHNA and CDR2 YSLEER. The CDR3 consists of 16 residues.

CDR3 protein: CASSLDLNTGELFF. In DNA form, the CDR3 reads TGTGCCAGCAGCCTAGACTTGAACACCGGGGAGCTGTTTTTT. The rearrangement links TRBV5-6 to TRBJ2-2; D call uncertain. Looked up from germline, CDR1 is SGHDT and CDR2 is YYEEEE. V lost 4 bases, J lost 1 base, and 8 bases lay in between. CDR3 size: 14 residues.

This clone was detected only once. This chain joins TRBV10-3 and TRBJ1-1; 9 bases match TRBD1. Germline V gives CDR1 ENHRY, CDR2 SYGVKD. The ends lost 10 bases at V and 3 bases at J; junction bases unmatched: 6. The CDR3 length is 13 residues. Written as DNA, the CDR3 is TGTGCCACAATGACAGGGGGAGACACTGAAGCTTTCTTT. Its translation is CATMTGGDTEAFF.

J is TRBJ2-5 and V is TRBV4-1; 10 positions match TRBD2. Trimming took 0 bases from V and 10 from J; bases not matched to a gene: 17. Germline CDR1 is MGHRA and CDR2 is YSYEKL. CDR3 length equals 18 residues. The CDR3 region is CASSQDSASGGPRWDQYF. In DNA form, the CDR3 reads TGCGCCAGCAGCCAAGATTCGGCTAGCGGGGGCCCCCGTTGGGACCAGTACTTC.

The V gene is TRBV5-4, the J gene TRBJ2-7, with 7 bases that match TRBD1. Germline V gene lookup returns CDR1 SGHNT and CDR2 YYREEE (reference sequence). V lost 0 bases to trimming and J lost 6 bases; unmatched junction nucleotides: 6. The CDR3 loop spans 14 amino acids. CDR3 in amino acids: CASSLDRYRGEQYF. For the CDR3, the DNA is TGTGCCAGCAGCTTGGACCGTTACAGGGGCGAGCAGTACTTC.

The chain employs TRBV5-6 and TRBJ1-1; no reliable D call. The CDR3 is made up of 13 amino acids. Trimming pared 3 bases from V and 3 bases from J, leaving 9 bases between. Germline lookup yields CDR1 SGHDT and CDR2 YYEEEE. The CDR3 DNA reads as TGTGCCAGCAGCTGGGCCTCTCACACTGAAGCTTTCTTT. It specifies CASSWASHTEAFF. Drawing the rest from reference TRBV5-6 and TRBJ1-1, the complete variable domain is DAGVTQSPTHLIKTRGQQVTLRCSPKSGHDTVSWYQQALGQGPQFIFQYYEEEERQRGNFPDRFSGHQFPNYSSELNVNALLLGDSALYLCASSWASHTEAFFGQGTRLTVV.

J is TRBJ1-1 and V is TRBV18; D possibly corresponds to TRBD1 (5 bases). The CDR3 has 17 amino acids. Looked up from germline, CDR1 is KGHSH and CDR2 is LQKENI. Deletions cut 3 bases from V and 1 base from J, with 18 bases between. CDR3 sequence reads: CASSPLGARLKNTEAFF. As DNA, the CDR3 is TGTGCCAGCTCACCCCTCGGGGCAAGGCTAAAGAACACTGAAGCTTTCTTT.

This chain links TRBV5-1 with TRBJ2-1, with a possible D match to TRBD1 (6 bases). The ends were cut back, 0 bases at V and 9 bases at J, with 16 bases in the middle. The CDR3 is made up of 15 amino acids. The germline V gene has CDR1 SGHRS and CDR2 YFSETQ. This CDR3 is CASSLGAGASGEQFF. The CDR3 DNA is TGCGCCAGCAGCTTGGGGGCAGGGGCTTCTGGTGAGCAGTTCTTC.

The chain carries TRBV11-2 and TRBJ1-1; D uncertain. The CDR3 is 11 residues long. With 5 bases removed from V and 5 bases from J, the gap between germline ends came to 6 bases. Germline V gene data show CDR1 as SGHAT and CDR2 as FQNNGV. CDR3 bases: TGTGCCAGCAGCATGGATACTGAAGCTTTCTTT. Translating it yields CASSMDTEAFF.

The chain combines TRBV5-1 with TRBJ2-2; no definite D call. V lost 4 bases and J 0 bases, leaving 10 bases between the germline ends. The CDR3 runs to 15 residues. Germline V gene sequence: CDR1 SGHRS, CDR2 YFSETQ. For the CDR3, the DNA is TGCGCCAGCAGCCCCCTCACATCGAACACCGGGGAGCTGTTTTTT. Its translation: CASSPLTSNTGELFF.

The CDR3 sequence is CASSTRPDTQYF. The CDR3 DNA sequence: TGTGCCAGCAGCACGCGACCAGATACGCAGTATTTT. The chain combines TRBV7-2 with TRBJ2-3; D gene unclear. The CDR3 contains 12 residues. CDR1 is SGHTA, CDR2 FQGNSA, per germline. V was shortened by 5 bases and J by 4 bases, with 7 bases between the two germline ends. Together with reference TRBV7-2 and TRBJ2-3, the CDR3 gives the full variable domain: GAGVSQSPSNKVTEKGKDVELRCDPISGHTALYWYRQSLGQGLEFLIYFQGNSAPDKSGLPSDRFSAERTGGSVSTLTIQRTQQEDSAVYLCASSTRPDTQYFGPGTRLTVL.

CDR3 sequence reads: CASSDKTGNQPQHF. The CDR3, as DNA: TGTGCCAGCAGTGATAAGACAGGAAATCAGCCCCAGCATTTT. The chain has TRBV6-1 and TRBJ1-5, with TRBD1 as a possible D gene (6 bases). The V and J ends lost 3 bases and 4 bases respectively, with 10 bases between them. The CDR3 totals 14 residues. Germline V gene data show CDR1 as MNHNS and CDR2 as SASEGT.

The CDR3 coding sequence is TGTGCCAGCAGTGGGGTAGTAAAGGGCACTGAAGCTTTCTTT. This encodes CASSGVVKGTEAFF. The chain links TRBV2 to TRBJ1-1, with no clear D. Germline lookup yields CDR1 SNHLY and CDR2 FYNNEI. The CDR3 runs to 14 residues. The V end lost 4 bases, the J end lost 4 bases, and 13 bases lay between the germline ends.

The gene calls are TRBV5-1 and TRBJ1-2; 7 nucleotides align to TRBD1. This CDR3 is built from 14 residues. Germline lookup yields CDR1 SGHRS and CDR2 YFSETQ. Trimming removed 4 bases from V and 1 base from J; junction bases left unmatched: 4. The CDR3 sequence: CASSPGGINYGYTF. The CDR3 region has the DNA TGCGCCAGCAGCCCAGGGGGAATTAACTATGGCTACACCTTC.